These 28 T cell receptor beta chains originate from one sample sequenced in a study of blood T cell repertoires in COVID-19. The repertoire was sequenced with immunoSEQ multiplex PCR; TCRdb's copy has only in-frame clones and lacks some. This table holds 84,000 or so clones, around 88% found once. The sample consisted of peripheral blood. Receptors originate from a man aged 55 to 69 with acute or convalescent COVID-19.

The chain has TRBV5-1 and TRBJ2-7; the D gene is possibly TRBD1 (6 bases). Trimming took off 4 bases at V and 4 bases at J, with 15 bases between the two ends. The germline CDR1 and CDR2 sequences are SGHRS and YFSETQ. The CDR3 spans 14 residues. The CDR3 spells CASSPDSVRYEQYF. CDR3 sequence (DNA): TGCGCCAGCAGCCCGGACAGTGTTCGATACGAGCAGTACTTC.

V usage is TRBV2 and J usage is TRBJ1-2; 10 bases align to TRBD1. Germline assignment: CDR1 SNHLY and CDR2 FYNNEI. The CDR3 spans 14 residues. The ends lost 5 bases at V and 8 bases at J; junction bases unmatched: 8. This chain's CDR3 is CASSSGQGNRGYTF. In DNA form, the CDR3 reads TGTGCCAGCAGTTCGGGACAGGGGAATCGAGGCTACACCTTC.

This clone is a singleton in its sample. V usage is TRBV7-2 and J usage is TRBJ1-6; tentatively, D is TRBD1 (5 bases). The CDR3 consists of 13 residues. V was trimmed by 1 base and J by 14 bases, leaving 12 bases between them. Germline V lookup: CDR1 SGHTA, CDR2 FQGNSA. The CDR3 DNA sequence: TGTGCCAGCAGCTTAGAAGGGGCTACGGCCCTCCACTTT. Encoded protein: CASSLEGATALHF. The complete variable domain, with remaining parts taken from reference TRBV7-2 and TRBJ1-6, reads GAGVSQSPSNKVTEKGKDVELRCDPISGHTALYWYRQSLGQGLEFLIYFQGNSAPDKSGLPSDRFSAERTGGSVSTLTIQRTQQEDSAVYLCASSLEGATALHFGNGTRLTVT.

The CDR3 region has the DNA TGTGCCAGCTCATCAGACAGGGCGGAGGGGGAGACCCAGTACTTC. This sequence encodes CASSSDRAEGETQYF. The rearrangement uses TRBV18 and TRBJ2-5; D possibly corresponds to TRBD1 (7 bases). The V and J ends lost 5 bases and 5 bases respectively, with 18 bases between them. This CDR3 is built from 15 residues. Germline lookup yields CDR1 KGHSH and CDR2 LQKENI.

This clone occurred once. V gene TRBV5-1 combines with J gene TRBJ1-2; D is undetermined. Between the trimmed V and J ends, which lost 7 bases and 8 bases, there was a span of 9 bases. The CDR3 covers 10 residues. Per the germline V gene, CDR1 is SGHRS and CDR2 is YFSETQ. CDR3 DNA sequence: TGCGCCAGCCCTCCGTTCGGCTACACCTTC. Protein product: CASPPFGYTF.

In DNA, the CDR3 is TGTGCCAGCAGTTACTCGAAGTCGGGTAACTATGGCTACACCTTC. Translation: CASSYSKSGNYGYTF. This chain uses TRBV6-5 with TRBJ1-2; D ambiguous. In germline, CDR1 is MNHEY, CDR2 SVGAGI. This CDR3 comprises 15 residues. Trimming took 0 bases from V and 1 from J, leaving 9 bases between them.

This chain links TRBV3-1 (or the pseudogene TRBV3-2) with TRBJ1-1; 10 positions match TRBD1. The CDR3 length is 14 residues. Germline V gives CDR1 LGHDT, CDR2 YNNKEL (reference sequence). Trimming at V came to 1 base and at J to 6 bases, leaving 2 bases not matched to a gene. The CDR3 nucleotides are TGTGCCAGCAGCCAAGGACAGGGGGCGTCTGAAGCTTTCTTT. This sequence encodes CASSQGQGASEAFF.

This clone was counted once. The chain links TRBV9 to TRBJ2-2; 10 bases line up with TRBD2. CDR3 length: 19 amino acids. Germline lookup yields CDR1 SGDLS and CDR2 YYNGEE. Germline trimming cut 0 bases from V and 5 bases from J; bases unmatched to any gene: 13. The CDR3 reads CASSVGFSVAGGKTGELFF. CDR3 sequence (DNA): TGTGCCAGCAGCGTAGGATTTTCGGTAGCGGGGGGTAAAACCGGGGAGCTGTTTTTT.

V usage is TRBV30 and J usage is TRBJ1-4; D not resolved. V shed 7 bases and J shed 5 bases, with 14 bases lying between them. The CDR3 covers 13 residues. The germline CDR1 and CDR2 sequences are GTSNPN and SVGIG (reference sequence). CDR3 sequence (DNA): TGTGCCTCCGGTGCGGGCGTAAATGAAAAACTGTTTTTT. It codes for CASGAGVNEKLFF.

CDR3 sequence reads: CASSFAGANYGYTF. The DNA for the CDR3 is TGTGCCAGCAGCTTCGCCGGAGCTAACTATGGCTACACCTTC. The chain uses TRBV5-6 and TRBJ1-2; D unresolved. CDR1 and CDR2 from the germline V gene are SGHDT and YYEEEE. V dropped 2 bases and J dropped 0 bases, with 8 bases sitting between them. The CDR3 is 14 residues long.

The V and J genes are TRBV5-1 and TRBJ1-5, with 7 bases that match TRBD1. This CDR3 contains 15 residues. CDR1 is SGHRS, CDR2 YFSETQ, per germline. J was trimmed by 3 bases and V by 4 bases; bases with no gene match: 7. CDR3 loop: CASSPRGQDNQPQHF. DNA for the CDR3: TGCGCCAGCAGCCCCCGTGGACAGGACAATCAGCCCCAGCATTTT.

The chain combines TRBV6-2 or TRBV6-3 with TRBJ2-1; 8 bases agree with TRBD2. The V segment lost 0 bases and the J segment 7 bases; nucleotides outside the gene matches: 11. The germline CDR1 and CDR2 sequences are MNHEY and SVGEGT. The length of the CDR3 is 17 residues. CDR3 DNA: TGTGCCAGCAGTTACTCGATGTTATCGACTAGCGTGAATGAGCAGTTCTTC. This encodes CASSYSMLSTSVNEQFF.

The table lists this clone with a few counts. This chain uses TRBV2 with TRBJ1-2, with a possible D match to TRBD1 (6 bases). The germline gives CDR1 SNHLY, CDR2 FYNNEI. This CDR3 region has 13 residues. Trimming cost V 3 bases and J 7 bases, with 12 bases left between them. CDR3 in amino acids: CASSDWGPAGYTF. CDR3 in DNA: TGTGCCAGCAGTGATTGGGGGCCGGCTGGCTACACCTTC.

The chain recombines TRBV30 with TRBJ2-5; 11 nucleotides align to TRBD2. Looked up from germline, CDR1 is GTSNPN and CDR2 is SVGIG (reference sequence). The CDR3 runs to 13 residues. Germline trimming cut 4 bases from V and 4 bases from J; bases unmatched to any gene: 2. The CDR3 bases are TGTGCCTGGAATAGCGGGGGGGCAGAGACCCAGTACTTC. Encoded protein: CAWNSGGAETQYF.

V and J are TRBV5-5 and TRBJ1-3, with TRBD1 matching 10 bases. Germline lookup yields CDR1 SGHKS and CDR2 YYEKEE (reference sequence). Trimming cost V 0 bases and J 8 bases; bases outside gene matches: 14. The CDR3 consists of 18 residues. The CDR3 loop is CASSLGVAGTGDEDTIYF. The CDR3 nucleotides are TGTGCCAGCAGCTTGGGTGTAGCGGGGACAGGGGATGAAGACACCATATATTTT.

About this clone: Other nucleotide sequences from this sample produce the same CDR3. The chain has TRBV6-2 or TRBV6-3 and TRBJ1-2; D is perhaps TRBD1 (6 bases). There are 13 residues in the CDR3. Deletions cut 6 bases from V and 2 bases from J, with 10 bases between. Germline CDR1 is MNHEY and CDR2 is SVGEGT. The CDR3, as DNA: TGTGCCAGCAGCTTACAGGGAAACTATGGCTACACCTTC. It is translated as CASSLQGNYGYTF.

This rearrangement joins TRBV11-2 to TRBJ1-3; tentative D call: TRBD1 (5 bases). Trimming left V 1 base short and J 0 bases short, with 13 bases between. The CDR3 contains 17 residues. Germline V lookup: CDR1 SGHAT, CDR2 FQNNGV. The CDR3 protein is CASSLGLGPISGNTIYF. CDR3 sequence (DNA): TGTGCCAGCAGCTTAGGACTGGGGCCCATCTCTGGAAACACCATATATTTT.

This chain uses TRBV5-6 with TRBJ1-1, with no clear D. The V gene lost 3 bases and the J gene lost 0 bases, with 6 bases spanning the gap. The CDR3 is 13 residues long. The germline V gene encodes CDR1 SGHDT and CDR2 YYEEEE. The CDR3 reads CASSSDMNTEAFF. The CDR3 coding sequence is TGTGCCAGCAGCTCAGACATGAACACTGAAGCTTTCTTT.

The J gene is TRBJ1-1, the V gene TRBV6-5; a weak D match, TRBD1 (5 bases). There are 13 residues in the CDR3. V lost 2 bases to trimming and J lost 4 bases, with 8 bases between them. CDR1 is MNHEY, CDR2 SVGAGI, per germline. CDR3 DNA: TGTGCCAGCAGTTACGGGGCAGGCACTGAAGCTTTCTTT. This gives the protein CASSYGAGTEAFF.

This clone has a handful of counts. The chain is built from TRBV12-3 or TRBV12-4 and TRBJ2-7; weak D call: TRBD1 (6 bases). V shed 8 bases and J shed 3 bases, with 14 bases lying between them. CDR3 length: 13 residues. CDR3 residues: CASYRTGNYEQYF. CDR3 nucleotide sequence: TGTGCCAGCTACAGAACAGGGAACTACGAGCAGTACTTC.

This clone was found a few times. This chain connects TRBV6-5 to TRBJ1-1; D is unresolved. The CDR3 contains 14 residues. V lost 5 bases and J 4 bases, leaving 14 bases between the germline ends. Germline V gene lookup returns CDR1 MNHEY and CDR2 SVGAGI. CDR3 region: CASSPINSLTEAFF. The CDR3 region has the DNA TGTGCCAGCAGTCCAATAAACAGTCTCACTGAAGCTTTCTTT.

The chain carries TRBV3-1 (or the pseudogene TRBV3-2) and TRBJ1-5; the D gene is possibly TRBD1 (6 bases). V was pared by 3 bases and J by 5 bases, with 11 bases between. The germline gives CDR1 LGHDT, CDR2 YNNKEL (reference sequence). The CDR3 has 14 amino acids. This chain's CDR3 is CASSHGDIYQPQHF. The CDR3 DNA reads TGTGCCAGCAGCCATGGGGACATTTATCAGCCCCAGCATTTT.

The chain recombines TRBV5-1 with TRBJ1-3; maybe TRBD1 (6 bases). V was clipped by 0 bases and J by 2 bases, with 9 bases between them. There are 15 residues in the CDR3. Germline CDR1 reads SGHRS; CDR2 reads YFSETQ. The CDR3 spells CASSLARTAGNTIYF. The CDR3 DNA reads TGCGCCAGCAGCTTGGCGAGGACAGCTGGAAACACCATATATTTT.

The chain joins TRBV18 to TRBJ2-7; TRBD1 matches at 10 bases. Per germline, CDR1 KGHSH and CDR2 LQKENI. Trimming removed 4 bases from V and 5 bases from J; junction bases left unmatched: 8. The CDR3 consists of 15 residues. Here the CDR3 DNA reads TGTGCCAGCTCACGGGCCGGGACAGGGGTCCACGAGCAGTACTTC. It is translated as CASSRAGTGVHEQYF.

The count of this clone is one. The chain couples TRBV6-5 to TRBJ2-2; perhaps TRBD2 as D (6 bases). Germline V gives CDR1 MNHEY, CDR2 SVGAGI. This CDR3 is 16 amino acids long. With 0 bases removed from V and 5 bases from J, the gap between germline ends came to 13 bases. The CDR3 region is CASSYSRLDSTGELFF. The CDR3 DNA reads as TGTGCCAGCAGTTACTCCAGACTAGATTCAACCGGGGAGCTGTTTTTT.

Here the CDR3 reads CASSISTADQPQHF. The CDR3 DNA reads as TGTGCCAGTAGTATCTCCACAGCCGATCAGCCCCAGCATTTT. The V call is TRBV19, the J call TRBJ1-5, with D unresolved. This CDR3 region has 14 residues. CDR1 LNHDA and CDR2 SQIVND come from the germline V gene (reference sequence). Trimming took off 3 bases at V and 5 bases at J, with 11 bases between the two ends. Looking up the rest from reference TRBV19 and TRBJ1-5 gives the full variable domain: DGGITQSPKYLFRKEGQNVTLSCEQNLNHDAMYWYRQDPGQGLRLIYYSQIVNDFQKGDIAEGYSVSREKKESFPLTVTSAQKNPTAFYLCASSISTADQPQHFGDGTRLSIL.

The chain couples TRBV6-5 to TRBJ2-3; 7 bases fit TRBD1. The CDR3 extends over 15 amino acids. Looked up from germline, CDR1 is MNHEY and CDR2 is SVGAGI. V shed 6 bases and J 0 bases; nucleotides not matched to a gene: 6. Here the CDR3 reads CASRGRGSSTDTQYF. CDR3 nucleotide sequence: TGTGCCAGCAGAGGCAGGGGGTCTAGCACAGATACGCAGTATTTT.

The rearrangement joins TRBV19 to TRBJ2-1; maybe TRBD2 (7 bases). The CDR3 is 16 amino acids. The V end was cut by 11 bases, the J end by 2 bases, with 22 bases between. Germline CDR1 LNHDA, CDR2 SQIVND (reference sequence). Here the CDR3 reads CACKSSMGGPYNEQFF. CDR3 DNA sequence: TGTGCCTGTAAGTCCTCAATGGGGGGGCCCTACAATGAGCAGTTCTTC.